This TCR beta chain comes out of a study of post-analysis software for immune sequencing data. The trim removed 3 bases at V and 2 bases at J, leaving 2 bases unmatched. In germline, CDR1 is KGHDR, CDR2 SFDVKD. CDR3 size: 15 residues. Notes on the study in general: Compared against controls, patients with multiple sclerosis displayed significantly lower normalized Chao1 diversity. With F measure, samples from one preparation batch clustered together strongly. Five or six TRBV segments were significantly more frequent in patients than in controls. TRBV5-6, TRBV5-1 and TRBV20-1 were among these segments.

Researchers reported that TCR beta cDNA libraries carried unique molecular identifiers. TCRdb fed the PCR reads into MiXCR, producing one record per CDR3 protein. The table includes approximately 730,000 distinct CDR3 sequences, roughly 30% detected once. Worth noting for this clonotype: Antigen specificity is unknown.

V gene TRBV24-1 combines with J gene TRBJ2-1; 8 nucleotides line up with TRBD1. Sequencing input: blood. This clonotype was obtained from a girl aged 10-17 years with multiple sclerosis. The CDR3 is CATSDPGQAYNEQFF. CDR3 sequence (DNA): TGTGCCACCAGTGATCCGGGACAGGCCTACAATGAGCAGTTCTTC.